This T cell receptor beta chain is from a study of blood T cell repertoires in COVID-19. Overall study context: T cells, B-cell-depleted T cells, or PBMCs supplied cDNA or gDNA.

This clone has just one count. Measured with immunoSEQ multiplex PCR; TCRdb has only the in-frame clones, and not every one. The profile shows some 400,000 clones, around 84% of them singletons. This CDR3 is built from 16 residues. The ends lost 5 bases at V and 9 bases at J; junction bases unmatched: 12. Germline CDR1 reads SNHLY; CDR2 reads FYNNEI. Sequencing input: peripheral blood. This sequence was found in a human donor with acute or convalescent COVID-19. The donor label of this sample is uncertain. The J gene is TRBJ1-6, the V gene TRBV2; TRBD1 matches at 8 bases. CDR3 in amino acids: CASSRGQGRRSSPLHF. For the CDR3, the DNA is TGTGCCAGCAGTCGAGGACAGGGTAGGCGAAGTTCACCCCTCCACTTT.